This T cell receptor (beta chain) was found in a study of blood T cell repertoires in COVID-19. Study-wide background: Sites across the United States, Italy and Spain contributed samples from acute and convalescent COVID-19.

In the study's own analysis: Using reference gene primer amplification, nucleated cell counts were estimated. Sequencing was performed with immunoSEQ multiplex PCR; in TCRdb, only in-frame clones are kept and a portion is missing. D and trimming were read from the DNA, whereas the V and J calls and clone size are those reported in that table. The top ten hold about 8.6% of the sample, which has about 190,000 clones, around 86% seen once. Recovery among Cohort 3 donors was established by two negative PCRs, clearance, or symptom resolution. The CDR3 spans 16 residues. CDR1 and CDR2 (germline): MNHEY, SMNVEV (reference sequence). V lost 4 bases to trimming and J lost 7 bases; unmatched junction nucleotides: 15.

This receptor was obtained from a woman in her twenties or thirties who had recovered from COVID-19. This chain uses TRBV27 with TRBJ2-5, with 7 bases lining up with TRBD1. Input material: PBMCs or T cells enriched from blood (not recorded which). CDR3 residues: CASSSGQEPQRGTQYF. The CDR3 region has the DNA TGTGCCAGCAGTTCCGGACAGGAACCCCAACGTGGGACCCAGTACTTC.